The 9 T cell receptor beta chains below all came from one sample that was sequenced in a study of blood T cell repertoires in COVID-19. The assay was immunoSEQ multiplex PCR, and TCRdb's table has in-frame clones only and misses some. Of about 190,000 clones in the sample, around 84% were seen once. The sample taken for sequencing was peripheral blood. These receptors all come from a human donor in a cohort sampled during active COVID-19.

This rearrangement joins TRBV7-9 to TRBJ2-2, with D possibly TRBD1 on 6 matching bases. CDR1 and CDR2 from the germline V gene are SEHNR and FQNEAQ (reference sequence). The length of the CDR3 is 13 residues. Trimming cost V 8 bases and J 7 bases, with 14 bases left between them. The CDR3 bases are TGTGCCAGCCGGGACATTACACGCGGGGAGCTGTTTTTT. Protein sequence: CASRDITRGELFF. Using reference TRBV7-9 and TRBJ2-2 for the parts outside the CDR3, the full variable domain is DTGVSQNPRHKITKRGQNVTFRCDPISEHNRLYWYRQTLGQGPEFLTYFQNEAQLEKSRLLSDRFSAERPKGSFSTLEIQRTEQGDSAMYLCASRDITRGELFFGEGSRLTVL.

This clone was observed once. The chain joins TRBV24-1 to TRBJ2-1; 8 positions agree with TRBD2. CDR3 length equals 15 residues. CDR1 KGHDR and CDR2 SFDVKD come from the germline V gene. The V gene end was trimmed by 5 bases and the J gene end by 6 bases; junction bases not matched to a gene: 8. CDR3 DNA: TGTGCCACCAGTGGAGGCGGGGGGTGGGGCAATGAGCAGTTCTTC. Residues: CATSGGGGWGNEQFF.

CDR3 in amino acids: CASSPQGASTEAFF. CDR3 DNA: TGTGCCAGCTCACCACAGGGGGCGAGCACTGAAGCTTTCTTT. V is TRBV18 and J is TRBJ1-1; 7 positions match TRBD1. V gave up 1 base and J gave up 4 bases; unmatched junction bases: 3. The germline V gene encodes CDR1 KGHSH and CDR2 LQKENI. This CDR3 is built from 14 residues.

V usage is TRBV2 and J usage is TRBJ2-1, with TRBD1 identical over 10 bases. CDR1 is SNHLY, CDR2 FYNNEI, per germline. There are 12 residues in the CDR3. V dropped 9 bases and J dropped 12; count of bases not matched to a gene: 8. The CDR3 is CAREGQGFGQFF. CDR3 coding DNA: TGTGCCAGGGAGGGACAGGGGTTCGGGCAGTTCTTC.

The V and J genes are TRBV2 and TRBJ2-7; TRBD2 might be the D (5 bases). Germline assignment: CDR1 SNHLY and CDR2 FYNNEI. Between the trimmed V and J ends, which lost 5 bases and 5 bases, there was a span of 13 bases. This CDR3 spans 13 amino acids. CDR3 in amino acids: CASSRLLSHEQYV. CDR3 DNA: TGTGCCAGCAGTCGACTATTGAGTCACGAGCAGTACGTC.

A note on this clone: A junction end diverges from the germline sequence, so it may reflect a read error. The chain employs TRBV10-3 and TRBJ1-1, with TRBD1 matching 8 bases. This CDR3 contains 12 residues. CDR1 is ENHRY, CDR2 SYGVKD, per germline. The DNA for the CDR3 is TGTGCCATCAGTGAGTCAGTTGGGGGACAGGCGTTT. It is translated as CAISESVGGQAF.

The chain links TRBV6-5 to TRBJ2-2, with TRBD1 as a possible D gene (6 bases). The V and J ends lost 11 bases and 0 bases respectively, with 10 bases between them. The CDR3 has 13 amino acids. Germline CDR1 reads MNHEY; CDR2 reads SVGAGI. The CDR3 coding sequence is TGTGCCGCCGACAGGTCGAACACCGGGGAGCTGTTTTTT. This gives the protein CAADRSNTGELFF.

This clone appeared a few times. This chain links TRBV7-8 with TRBJ2-7; D gene unclear. Trimming removed 5 bases at V and 1 base at J, with 12 bases between. The CDR3 runs to 14 residues. Germline V gives CDR1 SGHVS, CDR2 FQNEAQ. Written as DNA, the CDR3 is TGTGCCAGCAGCCCAGAAAGAGCGTCCTACGAGCAGTACTTC. Protein product: CASSPERASYEQYF.

This chain links TRBV4-1 with TRBJ2-7; a weak D match, TRBD1 (6 bases). V was clipped by 1 base and J by 7 bases, with 17 bases between them. CDR1 is MGHRA and CDR2 is YSYEKL in the germline V gene. The CDR3 has 15 amino acids. The CDR3 here is CASSQGVGQLGEQYF. The CDR3 DNA reads as TGCGCCAGCAGCCAAGGAGTGGGACAACTAGGGGAGCAGTACTTC.